The rows below give T cell receptor beta chains drawn from one sample of a study of blood T cells in healthy people across ages. From the 5' RACE reads, TCRdb called clonotypes with MiXCR, one entry per CDR3 protein. The sample contains about 1.5 million distinct CDR3 sequences, approximately 38% of which appear only once. Sequencing was performed on blood. The source of these receptors is a woman aged 18-29 years in good health. CDR3s include the opening cysteine and the closing phenylalanine or tryptophan. A D gene is named only where the DNA matches it firmly. Clone size, where shown, is once, few, many, or a class for clones that have expanded.

>TRBV5-1|TRBJ1-6|-|15|few
TGCGCCAGCAGCTTGGAAGGTCCAGGTAATTCACCCCTCCACTTT
CASSLEGPGNSPLHF
>TRBV5-1|TRBJ2-3|TRBD1|13|few
TGCGCCAGCAGCCAGACAGGGTTAGATACGCAGTATTTT
CASSQTGLDTQYF
>TRBV4-1|TRBJ2-7|TRBD2|17|-
TGCGCCAGCAGCCAAGGCCCGGGACTAGCGGGAGATCTCGAGCAGTACTTC
CASSQGPGLAGDLEQYF
>TRBV4-1|TRBJ2-7|-|16|-
TGCGCCAGCAGCCAAAAACTCCAACAGGGACGCAACGAGCAGTACTTC
CASSQKLQQGRNEQYF
>TRBV5-1|TRBJ2-3|-|15|few
TGCGCCAGCAGCACGGAGGGGAAGCTCACAGATACGCAGTATTTT
CASSTEGKLTDTQYF
>TRBV3-1|TRBJ1-2|-|13|-
TGTGCCAGCAGCCAAGATTCACGGTGGGGCTACACCTTC
CASSQDSRWGYTF
>TRBV5-1|TRBJ2-3|-|15|-
TGCGCCAGCAGCTTGGCCCGACAGCTCACAGATACGCAGTATTTT
CASSLARQLTDTQYF
>TRBV12-3/TRBV12-4|TRBJ2-1|-|13|-
TGTGCCAGCAGTTTAAGAAGGTACAATGAGCAGTTCTTC
CASSLRRYNEQFF
>TRBV27|TRBJ2-5|TRBD1|15|-
TGTGCCAGCAACGCCGCCGGACAGGATGAAAAAAAAACGTACTTC
CASNAAGQDEKKTYF
>TRBV2|TRBJ2-2|TRBD1|13|once
TGTGCCAGCAGGACAGGGTTAGTGGGGGAGCTGTTTTTT
CASRTGLVGELFF
>TRBV5-1|TRBJ2-5|-|13|few
TGCGCCAGCAGCCAATCGACTCGAGAGACCCAGTACTTC
CASSQSTRETQYF
>TRBV21-1|TRBJ1-1|-|15|-
TGTGCCAGCAGCAAATGGCCCGGGGAAGACACTGAAGCTTTCTTT
CASSKWPGEDTEAFF